Below, one TCR beta chain is given with its context. CDR1 and CDR2 (germline): KGHDR, SFDVKD. The trim removed 4 bases at V and 8 bases at J, leaving 10 bases unmatched. This CDR3 spans 16 amino acids. This sample stems from a study of blood T cell repertoires in COVID-19. About the research overall: There were acute and convalescent COVID-19 samples, and they came from the United States, Italy and Spain. From T cells, B-cell-depleted T cells, or PBMCs came the material, which was cDNA or gDNA.

Original processing notes: Amplification of reference gene primers was used by the study to estimate nucleated cell counts. Clones were sequenced by immunoSEQ multiplex PCR, and TCRdb holds only the in-frame ones, with some missing. For V, J and clone size, that table is used; D and trimming come from the DNA. The data show around 95,000 clones, under 90% seen once. The sequenced sample was peripheral blood. The sequence was collected from a human donor in a cohort sampled during active COVID-19. The genes are TRBV24-1 and TRBJ2-1, with 10 bases lining up with TRBD1. The CDR3 spells CATSDPGTGAEDEQFF. Written as DNA, the CDR3 is TGTGCCACCAGTGACCCCGGGACAGGGGCTGAGGATGAGCAGTTCTTC.